The entry that follows covers one T cell receptor (beta chain) sequence. In its sample, this clonotype was seen a few times. Its antigen is not yet known. There are no base qualities to consult, and no much larger clone falls within one base. This specimen's time point label, interpreted: pre-sensitization, week 0. In the paper's terms, the treatment or condition label means: therapeutic diphenylcyclopropenone sensitization with weekly scalp DPC. Blood at each patch-test visit was drawn before the patch test was applied. Eligible patients were aged 18 to 70, diagnosed with alopecia, deemed suitable for DPC therapy, and excluded if pregnant. Total RNA was isolated from unfractionated whole blood collected in Tempus Blood RNA tubes. The CDR3 spans 16 residues, from the cysteine through the phenylalanine. Kept here is only the CDR3 DNA, which spans 48 bases and is read in frame from base 1. V ends up 0 bases short and J 6 bases short, with an unmatched junction base count of 6. From a lookup of the germline V gene, CDR1 and CDR2 are ENHRY and SYGVKD.

To prepare the library, RACE was applied. These reads were obtained on a NextSeq 500. During library preparation, unique molecular identifiers were attached to individual cDNA molecules so that TCRs could be counted in a quantitative, reproducible way. Both TCR alpha and TCR beta chains were sequenced from each blood RNA sample. In the original analysis: Samples had a median of roughly 98,000 TCRs, with a range from roughly 23,224 to 700,000. The Decombinator software suite was used to annotate the V, J and CDR3 of the TCR reads. Every sample was subsampled to the same number of TCRs (28,000) for the PS versus PT1 abundance plots. TCRs were defined as expanded if absent before sensitization and observed at least eight times at the 2-week time point. TCRdb trimmed public reads at Q25 via fastp, called clones via MiXCR and kept in-frame beta chains. Rows matching on CDR3 protein sequence are summarized as one entry with the most common DNA and genes. The V and J calls were not made by the authors but by TCRdb's processing. This sample comprises over 300,000 distinct CDR3 sequences, roughly 4.6% of them detected only once. 2.6% of the sample belongs to the ten largest clones.

The data belong to a study of human T cells and chemical hapten exposure (TCRdb year 2021). General notes on the study: For sensitization, 2% DPC in acetone was applied to a roughly 2 cm by roughly 2 cm area of upper inner arm skin. Patients additionally received weekly therapeutic DPC doses to the scalp throughout the approximately 25-week study period. Patch testing on the upper back used Finn chambers containing 0.01% DPC, with scoring done after 6 days according to International Contact Dermatitis Research Group standards. Most of the patients in the cohort were female, and the cohort covered alopecia areata with under or over 50% scalp involvement, alopecia totalis and alopecia universalis. The libraries were sequenced as a pool, and the TCR yield per sample differed mostly because of small variations in library volumes within the pool. This study followed changes in the peripheral blood TCR repertoire in vivo during primary and secondary sensitization of alopecia patients to the hapten diphenylcyclopropenone (DPC). Blood samples were taken from patients before sensitization (week 0) and at 2, 6 and about 24 weeks after DPC sensitization. Twenty-nine alopecia patients provided blood for TCR sequencing at one to four time points (pre-sensitization, 2, 6 and 24 weeks). The full study reports these points: Expanded TCRs formed significantly more large CDR3 similarity clusters than pre-sensitization or healthy control sets, consistent with antigen-driven responses. After repeated subsampling, changes were observed in the strength of the expansion versus patch-test correlation and in the threshold at which the correlation became significant. The number of PT1 expanded TCRs positively correlated with patch test score, significant at thresholds 8, 16 and 32 but not 4. DPC sensitization did not change the number of TCRs with a frequency above 1 in 1000, and there was no evidence of changes in global repertoire structure. Because every patient had alopecia, a presumed autoimmune disease, the patients' immune response might differ from that of healthy individuals.

The receptor's source is a woman aged 45-60 years with alopecia areata. Some clones in this sample may be carry-over from other donors' samples. Sequencing used whole blood, obtained in connection with sensitization to the hapten diphenylcyclopropenone (DPC). The V and J segments used are TRBV10-3 and TRBJ2-2; TRBD2 lines up with 8 middle nucleotides. The CDR3 sequence is CAISESTQTSAGELFF. The DNA sequence is given as TGTGCCATCAGTGAGTCGACTCAGACTAGCGCCGGGGAGCTGTTTTTT.